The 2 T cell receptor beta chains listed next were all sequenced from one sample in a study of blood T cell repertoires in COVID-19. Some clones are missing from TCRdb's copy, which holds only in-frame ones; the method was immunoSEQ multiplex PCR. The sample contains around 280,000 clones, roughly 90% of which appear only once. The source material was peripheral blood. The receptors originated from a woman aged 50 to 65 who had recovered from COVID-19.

In nucleotides, the CDR3 is TGTGCCTGGAGTGAGTTAGGGGGGGCGAGGGTCACTGAAGCTTTCTTT. It codes for CAWSELGGARVTEAFF. The chain combines TRBV30 with TRBJ1-1; D perhaps matches TRBD1 (6 bases). The CDR3 totals 16 residues. Germline CDR1 reads GTSNPN; CDR2 reads SVGIG (reference sequence). Trimming stripped 1 base from V and 4 bases from J, with 19 bases between.

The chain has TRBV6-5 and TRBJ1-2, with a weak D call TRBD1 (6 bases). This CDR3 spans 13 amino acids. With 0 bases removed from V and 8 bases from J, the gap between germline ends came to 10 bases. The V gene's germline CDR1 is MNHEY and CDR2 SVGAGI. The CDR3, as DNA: TGTGCCAGCAGTTACTCGTCAGGGGTAGGCTACACCTTC. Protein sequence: CASSYSSGVGYTF.